The 5 T cell receptor beta chains in this list originate from one sample, sequenced in a study of T cells in Graves' hyperthyroidism and ophthalmopathy. Using RNA transcripts as the source, TCR beta CDR3 regions were amplified. The TCR CDR3 first-round RT-PCR relied on the HTBI primer set. TCRdb passed the multiplex PCR reads through MiXCR, listing each CDR3 protein once. The profile shows around 540,000 distinct CDR3 sequences, around 45% of them singletons. Sequencing was done on a sample of peripheral blood or thyroid tissue (not recorded which). The receptors derive from a woman between 18 and 30 years old with Graves' hyperthyroidism.

The V and J genes are TRBV20-1 and TRBJ1-1; D not resolved. The CDR3 loop spans 11 amino acids. CDR1 is DFQATT, CDR2 SNEGSKA, per germline (reference sequence). V was cut by 7 bases and J by 1 base, with 7 bases left in between. The CDR3 region has the DNA TGCAGTGAGAGAGGGAACACTGAAGCTTTCTTT. It is translated as CSERGNTEAFF.

There are many counts of this clonotype. The chain uses TRBV29-1 and TRBJ1-2; 7 bases agree with TRBD1. Looked up from germline, CDR1 is SQVTM and CDR2 is ANQGSEA. The V segment lost 5 bases and the J segment 2 bases; nucleotides outside the gene matches: 2. The CDR3 is 12 amino acids. The CDR3: CSVWGQNYGYTF. For the CDR3, the DNA is TGCAGCGTTTGGGGACAGAACTATGGCTACACCTTC.

CDR3 sequence reads: CASSFEQGVRSPLHF. CDR3 DNA sequence: TGTGCCAGCAGCTTCGAACAGGGGGTGCGATCACCCCTCCACTTT. The V gene is TRBV7-9, the J gene TRBJ1-6, with TRBD1 matching 8 bases. With V trimmed by 3 bases and J by 10 bases, 8 bases remained unmatched. The CDR3 consists of 15 residues. In germline, CDR1 is SEHNR, CDR2 FQNEAQ (reference sequence).

J is TRBJ1-4 and V is TRBV19; TRBD1 aligns across 8 bases. Looked up from germline, CDR1 is LNHDA and CDR2 is SQIVND (reference sequence). The CDR3 runs 15 residues. The V gene end was trimmed by 4 bases and the J gene end by 8 bases; junction bases not matched to a gene: 9. The CDR3: CASSRDRTGSEKLFF. The CDR3 region has the DNA TGTGCCAGTAGTAGGGACAGGACAGGGTCGGAAAAACTGTTTTTT.

This clonotype has only a few counts. V gene TRBV2 combines with J gene TRBJ2-5, with 13 bases identical to TRBD2. CDR3 size: 16 residues. With V trimmed by 5 bases and J by 1 base, 4 bases remained unmatched. The germline CDR1 and CDR2 sequences are SNHLY and FYNNEI. DNA of the CDR3: TGTGCCAGCAGTCCGACTAGCGGGAGGATCCAAGAGACCCAGTACTTC. Residues: CASSPTSGRIQETQYF. Full variable domain (missing parts from reference TRBV2 and TRBJ2-5): EPEVTQTPSHQVTQMGQEVILRCVPISNHLYFYWYRQILGQKVEFLVSFYNNEISEKSEIFDDQFSVERPDGSNFTLKIRSTKLEDSAMYFCASSPTSGRIQETQYFGPGTRLLVL.